One and the same sample provided the 3 T cell receptor beta chains below, sequenced in a study of CD8 T cells in Susac syndrome. Random-hexamer reverse transcription was applied to roughly 0.45 to 1 ug RNA. TCRdb itself ran the immunoSEQ multiplex PCR reads through MiXCR, one entry per CDR3 protein. The sample lists 74,000 or so distinct CDR3 sequences, under 95% occurring once. Sequenced material: CD4+ T cells from PBMCs. These receptors were taken from a human donor with Susac syndrome.

The rearrangement links TRBV5-1 to TRBJ2-1; TRBD2 matches at 7 bases. The V segment lost 7 bases and the J segment 5 bases; nucleotides outside the gene matches: 9. The CDR3 extends over 14 amino acids. CDR1 and CDR2 from the germline V gene are SGHRS and YFSETQ. The DNA for the CDR3 is TGCGCCAGCTTTGGACTAGGGCGTAACAATGAGCAGTTCTTC. Translation: CASFGLGRNNEQFF.

This chain uses TRBV7-2 with TRBJ2-6; 11 nucleotides match TRBD1. The CDR3 extends over 18 amino acids. Germline CDR1 SGHTA, CDR2 FQGNSA. V shed 3 bases and J 4 bases; nucleotides not matched to a gene: 8. CDR3 residues: CASSFRGQGVGGANVLTF. DNA for the CDR3: TGTGCCAGCAGCTTTAGGGGACAGGGGGTTGGAGGGGCCAACGTCCTGACTTTC.

A single count supports this clonotype. This rearrangement joins TRBV7-2 to TRBJ2-5; D not resolved. The V end lost 3 bases, the J end lost 9 bases, and 11 bases lay between the germline ends. Germline V gives CDR1 SGHTA, CDR2 FQGNSA. The CDR3 length is 12 residues. This CDR3 is CASSFAPMSQYF. CDR3 DNA: TGTGCCAGCAGCTTTGCGCCAATGTCCCAGTACTTC.